This T cell receptor (beta chain) was sequenced in a study of blood T cell repertoires in COVID-19. Study-level background: Sites in the United States, Italy and Spain provided acute and convalescent COVID-19 samples.

In the authors' workflow: Reference gene primer amplification gave nucleated cell count estimates. The repertoire was sequenced with immunoSEQ multiplex PCR; TCRdb's copy has only in-frame clones and lacks some. That table supplies the V and J calls and clone size; D and trimming were determined from the DNA. The table records 150,000 to 200,000 clones, roughly nine tenths of them present only once. Germline values: CDR1 SGHRS, CDR2 YFSETQ. This CDR3 region has 17 residues. The V segment lost 4 bases and the J segment 1 base; nucleotides outside the gene matches: 7. The cohort comprised adults aged about 18 to 100 years residing in about 25 US areas. Among Cohort 3 donors, those recovered had two negative PCRs, clearance, or symptom resolution.

This receptor was taken from a young woman who had recovered from COVID-19. This chain uses TRBV5-1 with TRBJ2-6; 8 bases map to TRBD1. Specimen: PBMCs or T cells enriched from blood (not recorded which). The CDR3 DNA is TGCGCCAGCAGCCTGGGACAGGACCTTTCTGGGGCCAACGTCCTGACTTTC. Translation gives CASSLGQDLSGANVLTF.